This is a list of T cell receptor beta chains from one sample in a study of blood T cell repertoires in COVID-19. TCRdb's table, derived via immunoSEQ multiplex PCR, lists solely in-frame clones and lacks some. Here the sample spans a few hundred thousand clones, 80% to 90% being singletons. The sequencing input was peripheral blood. Receptor source: a woman aged 65 to 85 with acute or convalescent COVID-19. Each CDR3 is given with its conserved first and last residue. The order of the fields is V gene, clone size, D gene, J gene, CDR3 protein, CDR3 DNA. D genes are given only for firm matches. Clone size is shown for a subset of rows, as once, few, many or a class of expanded clone.

>TRBV9|.|TRBD1|TRBJ1-3
CASSVEGQSGNTIYF
TGTGCCAGCAGCGTAGAGGGACAGTCTGGAAACACCATATATTTT
>TRBV2|few|TRBD1|TRBJ1-1
CASSRTQGAPEAFF
TGTGCCAGCAGTCGCACCCAGGGGGCTCCTGAAGCTTTCTTT
>TRBV5-8|.|.|TRBJ1-5
CASSLIGDQPQHF
TGTGCCAGCAGCTTGATAGGGGATCAGCCCCAGCATTTT
>TRBV12-3/TRBV12-4|.|.|TRBJ1-1
CASSLGGNTEAFF
TGTGCCAGCAGTTTGGGAGGGAACACTGAAGCTTTCTTT
>TRBV10-2|.|.|TRBJ1-2
CASSVERGERLGGYTF
TGCGCCAGCAGCGTCGAGCGGGGGGAGAGGTTGGGTGGCTACACCTTC
>TRBV20-1|.|.|TRBJ2-5
CSASASQETQYF
TGCAGTGCTAGTGCTTCTCAAGAGACCCAGTACTTC
>TRBV4-1|.|.|TRBJ2-4
CASSQESNLGIQYF
TGCGCCAGCAGCCAAGAATCCAATCTCGGCATTCAGTACTTC
>TRBV5-1|.|TRBD2|TRBJ2-2
CASSIPAGGGGELFF
TGCGCCAGCAGCATTCCAGCGGGGGGCGGCGGGGAGCTGTTTTTT
>TRBV27|.|.|TRBJ1-1
CASSRGAEAFF
TGTGCCAGCAGTCGGGGAGCTGAAGCTTTCTTT
>TRBV19|.|TRBD1|TRBJ1-1
CASSLRTGEAFF
TGTGCCAGTAGTCTCCGGACAGGGGAAGCTTTCTTT
>TRBV6-6|.|.|TRBJ1-2
CASSYPGYTF
TGTGCCAGCAGTTACCCGGGCTACACCTTC
>TRBV28|once|TRBD1|TRBJ1-4
CASSLGTDNEKLFF
TGTGCCAGCAGTTTGGGGACAGATAATGAAAAACTGTTTTTT
>TRBV11-1|.|TRBD1|TRBJ2-3
CASSSRTGESTDTQYF
TGTGCCAGCAGCTCAAGGACAGGGGAAAGCACAGATACGCAGTATTTT
>TRBV15|.|.|TRBJ2-3
CATSRDIDTQYF
TGTGCCACCAGCAGAGATATAGATACGCAGTATTTT
>TRBV18|.|TRBD1|TRBJ1-2
CASSGTGGYGYTF
TGTGCCAGCTCGGGGACAGGGGGTTATGGCTACACCTTC
>TRBV6-6|.|TRBD1|TRBJ1-3
CASSYSGGRVGNTIYF
TGTGCCAGCAGTTACTCAGGGGGCCGGGTAGGAAACACCATATATTTT
>TRBV23-1|.|TRBD1|TRBJ1-4
CASSLEQGAPLEKLFF
TGCGCCAGCTCCCTAGAGCAGGGGGCCCCCCTTGAAAAACTGTTTTTT
>TRBV27|once|.|TRBJ2-3
CASSPLGGGSDTQYF
TGTGCCAGCAGTCCCTTAGGGGGGGGCTCAGATACGCAGTATTTT
>TRBV3-1/TRBV3-2|.|TRBD1|TRBJ1-2
CASSAQPGQGGYGYTF
TGTGCCAGCAGCGCACAACCTGGACAGGGTGGCTATGGCTACACCTTC
>TRBV6-5|.|.|TRBJ2-2
CASTLDRNTGELFF
TGTGCCAGCACCCTCGACAGGAACACCGGGGAGCTGTTTTTT
>TRBV11-3|.|TRBD2|TRBJ2-3
CASSPGGGSPDTQYF
TGTGCCAGCAGCCCGGGGGGGGGATCGCCAGATACGCAGTATTTT
>TRBV18|.|.|TRBJ1-3
CASSPGGSGNTIYF
TGTGCCAGCTCACCCGGGGGCTCTGGAAACACCATATATTTT
>TRBV6-6|.|.|TRBJ2-5
CASSSQGPHLGETQYF
TGTGCCAGCAGCAGCCAGGGGCCACATCTCGGGGAGACCCAGTACTTC
>TRBV5-6|once|TRBD1|TRBJ2-3
CASSFGQGGTDTQYF
TGTGCCAGCAGCTTCGGACAGGGTGGCACAGATACGCAGTATTTT